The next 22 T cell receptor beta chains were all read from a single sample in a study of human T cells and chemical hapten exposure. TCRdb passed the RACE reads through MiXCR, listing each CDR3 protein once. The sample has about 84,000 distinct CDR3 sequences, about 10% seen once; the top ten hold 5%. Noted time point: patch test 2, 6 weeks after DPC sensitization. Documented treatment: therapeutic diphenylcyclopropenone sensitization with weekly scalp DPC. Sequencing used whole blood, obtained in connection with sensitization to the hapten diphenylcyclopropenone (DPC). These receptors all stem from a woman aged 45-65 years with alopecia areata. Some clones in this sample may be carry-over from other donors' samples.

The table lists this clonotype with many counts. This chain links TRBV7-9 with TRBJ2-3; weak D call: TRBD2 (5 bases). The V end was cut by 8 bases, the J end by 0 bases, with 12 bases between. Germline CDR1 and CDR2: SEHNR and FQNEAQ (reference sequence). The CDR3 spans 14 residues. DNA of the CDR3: TGTGCCAGCCTGGCAGGCGGGAGCACAGATACGCAGTATTTT. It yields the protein CASLAGGSTDTQYF.

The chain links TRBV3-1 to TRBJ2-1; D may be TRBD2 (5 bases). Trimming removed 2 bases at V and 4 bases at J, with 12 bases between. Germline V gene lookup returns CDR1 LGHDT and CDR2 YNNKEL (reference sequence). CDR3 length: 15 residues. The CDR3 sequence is CASSQSHRDYNEQFF. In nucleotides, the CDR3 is TGTGCCAGCAGCCAAAGTCACCGGGATTACAATGAGCAGTTCTTC.

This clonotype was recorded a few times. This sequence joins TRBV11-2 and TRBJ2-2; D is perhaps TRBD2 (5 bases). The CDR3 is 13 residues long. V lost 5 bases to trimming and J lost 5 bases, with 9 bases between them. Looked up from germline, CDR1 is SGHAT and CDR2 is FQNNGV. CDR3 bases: TGTGCCAGCAGCGAGAGCGGAACCGGGGAGCTGTTTTTT. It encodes CASSESGTGELFF.

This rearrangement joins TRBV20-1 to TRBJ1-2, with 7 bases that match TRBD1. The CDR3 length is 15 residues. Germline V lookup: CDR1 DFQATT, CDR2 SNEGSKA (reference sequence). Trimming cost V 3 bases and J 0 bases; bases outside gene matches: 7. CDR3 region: CSARDRITSNYGYTF. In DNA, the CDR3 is TGCAGTGCTAGGGACAGGATTACCTCTAACTATGGCTACACCTTC.

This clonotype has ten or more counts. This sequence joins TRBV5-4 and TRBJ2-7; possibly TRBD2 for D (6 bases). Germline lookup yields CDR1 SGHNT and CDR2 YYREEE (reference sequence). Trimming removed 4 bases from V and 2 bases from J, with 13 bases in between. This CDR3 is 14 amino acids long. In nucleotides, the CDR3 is TGTGCCAGCAGCCCCGGAGGGGCGACCTACGAGCAGTACTTC. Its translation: CASSPGGATYEQYF.

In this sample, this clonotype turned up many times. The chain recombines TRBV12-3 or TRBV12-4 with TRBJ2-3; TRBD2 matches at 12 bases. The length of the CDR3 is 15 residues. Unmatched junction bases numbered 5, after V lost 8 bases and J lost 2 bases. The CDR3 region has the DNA TGTGCCAGCGGACCTAGCGGGAGGGCCACAGATACGCAGTATTTT. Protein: CASGPSGRATDTQYF.

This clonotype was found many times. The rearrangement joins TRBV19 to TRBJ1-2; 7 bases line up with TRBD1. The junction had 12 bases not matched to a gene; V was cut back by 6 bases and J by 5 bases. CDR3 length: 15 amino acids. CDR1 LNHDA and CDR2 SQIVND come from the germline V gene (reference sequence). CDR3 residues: CASSDQDRLRYGYTF. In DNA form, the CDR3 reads TGTGCCAGTAGCGACCAGGACAGGCTTCGGTATGGCTACACCTTC.

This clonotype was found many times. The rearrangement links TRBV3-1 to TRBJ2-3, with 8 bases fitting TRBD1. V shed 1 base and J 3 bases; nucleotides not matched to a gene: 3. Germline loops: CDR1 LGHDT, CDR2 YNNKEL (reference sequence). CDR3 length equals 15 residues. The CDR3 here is CASSQGTGWTDTQYF. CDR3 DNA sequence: TGTGCCAGCAGCCAAGGGACAGGGTGGACAGATACGCAGTATTTT.

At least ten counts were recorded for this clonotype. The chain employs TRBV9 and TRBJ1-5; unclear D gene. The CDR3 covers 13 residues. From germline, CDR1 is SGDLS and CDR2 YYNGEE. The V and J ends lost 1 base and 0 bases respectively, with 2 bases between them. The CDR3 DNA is TGTGCCAGCAGCGTAAGTAGCAATCAGCCCCAGCATTTT. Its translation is CASSVSSNQPQHF.

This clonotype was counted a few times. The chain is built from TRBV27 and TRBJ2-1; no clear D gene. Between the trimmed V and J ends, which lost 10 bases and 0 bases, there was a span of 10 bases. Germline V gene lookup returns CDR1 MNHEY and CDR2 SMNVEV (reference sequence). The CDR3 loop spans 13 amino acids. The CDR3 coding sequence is TGTGCCACCTCCCGTAGCTCCTACAATGAGCAGTTCTTC. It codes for CATSRSSYNEQFF.

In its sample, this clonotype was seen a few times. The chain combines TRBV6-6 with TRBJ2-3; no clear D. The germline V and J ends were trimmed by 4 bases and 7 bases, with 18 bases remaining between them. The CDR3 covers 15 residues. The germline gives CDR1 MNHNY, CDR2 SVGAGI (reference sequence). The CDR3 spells CASSSLAPSTHTQYF. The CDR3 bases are TGTGCCAGCAGTTCACTGGCACCTAGTACGCATACGCAGTATTTT.

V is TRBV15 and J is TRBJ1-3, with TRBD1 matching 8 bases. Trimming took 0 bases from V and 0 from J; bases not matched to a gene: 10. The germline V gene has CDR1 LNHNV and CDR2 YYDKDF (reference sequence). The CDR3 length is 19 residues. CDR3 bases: TGTGCCACCAGCAGAGATAGGTCCCGGGACAGGATCTCTGGAAACACCATATATTTT. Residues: CATSRDRSRDRISGNTIYF.

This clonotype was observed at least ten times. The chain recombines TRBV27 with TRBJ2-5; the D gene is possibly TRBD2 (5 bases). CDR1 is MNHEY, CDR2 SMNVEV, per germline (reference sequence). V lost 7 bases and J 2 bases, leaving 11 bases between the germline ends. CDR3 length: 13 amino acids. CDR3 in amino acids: CASKRGTQETQYF. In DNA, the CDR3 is TGTGCCAGCAAACGGGGAACACAAGAGACCCAGTACTTC.

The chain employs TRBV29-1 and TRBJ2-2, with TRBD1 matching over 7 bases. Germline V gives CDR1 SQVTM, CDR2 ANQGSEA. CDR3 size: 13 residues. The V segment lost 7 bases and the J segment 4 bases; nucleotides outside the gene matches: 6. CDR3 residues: CSGRTGGTGELFF. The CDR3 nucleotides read TGCAGCGGGCGGACAGGAGGCACCGGGGAGCTGTTTTTT.

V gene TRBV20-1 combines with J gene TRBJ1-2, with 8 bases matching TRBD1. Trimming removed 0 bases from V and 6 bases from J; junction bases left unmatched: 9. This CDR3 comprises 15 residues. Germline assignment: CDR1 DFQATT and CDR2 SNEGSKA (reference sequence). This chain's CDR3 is CSARDPGRGPHGYTF. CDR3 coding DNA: TGCAGTGCTAGAGATCCGGGCAGGGGGCCTCATGGCTACACCTTC.

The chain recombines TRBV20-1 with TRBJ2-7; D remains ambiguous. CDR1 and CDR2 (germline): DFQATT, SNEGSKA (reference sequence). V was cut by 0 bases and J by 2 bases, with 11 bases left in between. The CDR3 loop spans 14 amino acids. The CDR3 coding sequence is TGCAGTGCTAGAGAGTCTATCACGGCCTACGAGCAGTACTTC. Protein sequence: CSARESITAYEQYF.

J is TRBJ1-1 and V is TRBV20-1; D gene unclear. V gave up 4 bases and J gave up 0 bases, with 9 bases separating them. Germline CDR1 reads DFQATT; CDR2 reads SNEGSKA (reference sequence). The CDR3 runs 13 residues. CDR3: CSAKGSLNTEAFF. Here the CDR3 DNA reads TGCAGTGCTAAAGGGAGCCTGAACACTGAAGCTTTCTTT.

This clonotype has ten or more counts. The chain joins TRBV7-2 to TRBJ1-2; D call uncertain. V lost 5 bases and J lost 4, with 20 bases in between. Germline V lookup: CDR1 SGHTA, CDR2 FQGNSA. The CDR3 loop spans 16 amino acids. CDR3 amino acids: CASSPPAPQNTYGYTF. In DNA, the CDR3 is TGTGCCAGCAGCCCTCCAGCGCCACAGAACACCTATGGCTACACCTTC.

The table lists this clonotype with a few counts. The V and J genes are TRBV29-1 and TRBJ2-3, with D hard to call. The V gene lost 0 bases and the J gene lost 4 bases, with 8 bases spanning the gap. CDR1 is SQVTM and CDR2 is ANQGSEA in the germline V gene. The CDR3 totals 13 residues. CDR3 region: CSVEDVGPDTQYF. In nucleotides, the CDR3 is TGCAGCGTTGAAGACGTGGGCCCAGATACGCAGTATTTT.

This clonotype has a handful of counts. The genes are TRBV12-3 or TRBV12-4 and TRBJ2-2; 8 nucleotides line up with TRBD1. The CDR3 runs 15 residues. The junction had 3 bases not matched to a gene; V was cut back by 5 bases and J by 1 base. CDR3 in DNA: TGTGCCAGCAGTGCCGGGACAGGGAACACCGGGGAGCTGTTTTTT. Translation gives CASSAGTGNTGELFF.

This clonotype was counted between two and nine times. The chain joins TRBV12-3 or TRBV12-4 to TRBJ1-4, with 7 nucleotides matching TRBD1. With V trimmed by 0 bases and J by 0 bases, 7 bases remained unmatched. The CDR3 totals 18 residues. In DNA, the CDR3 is TGTGCCAGCAGTTTAGCGCTCGGAGGGACAGCAACTAATGAAAAACTGTTTTTT. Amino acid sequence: CASSLALGGTATNEKLFF.

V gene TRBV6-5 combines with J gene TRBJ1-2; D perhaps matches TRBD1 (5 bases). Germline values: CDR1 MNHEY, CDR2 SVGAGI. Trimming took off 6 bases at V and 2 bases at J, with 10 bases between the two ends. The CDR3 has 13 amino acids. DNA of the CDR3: TGTGCCAGCAGGGCCGACAGAAACTATGGCTACACCTTC. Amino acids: CASRADRNYGYTF.